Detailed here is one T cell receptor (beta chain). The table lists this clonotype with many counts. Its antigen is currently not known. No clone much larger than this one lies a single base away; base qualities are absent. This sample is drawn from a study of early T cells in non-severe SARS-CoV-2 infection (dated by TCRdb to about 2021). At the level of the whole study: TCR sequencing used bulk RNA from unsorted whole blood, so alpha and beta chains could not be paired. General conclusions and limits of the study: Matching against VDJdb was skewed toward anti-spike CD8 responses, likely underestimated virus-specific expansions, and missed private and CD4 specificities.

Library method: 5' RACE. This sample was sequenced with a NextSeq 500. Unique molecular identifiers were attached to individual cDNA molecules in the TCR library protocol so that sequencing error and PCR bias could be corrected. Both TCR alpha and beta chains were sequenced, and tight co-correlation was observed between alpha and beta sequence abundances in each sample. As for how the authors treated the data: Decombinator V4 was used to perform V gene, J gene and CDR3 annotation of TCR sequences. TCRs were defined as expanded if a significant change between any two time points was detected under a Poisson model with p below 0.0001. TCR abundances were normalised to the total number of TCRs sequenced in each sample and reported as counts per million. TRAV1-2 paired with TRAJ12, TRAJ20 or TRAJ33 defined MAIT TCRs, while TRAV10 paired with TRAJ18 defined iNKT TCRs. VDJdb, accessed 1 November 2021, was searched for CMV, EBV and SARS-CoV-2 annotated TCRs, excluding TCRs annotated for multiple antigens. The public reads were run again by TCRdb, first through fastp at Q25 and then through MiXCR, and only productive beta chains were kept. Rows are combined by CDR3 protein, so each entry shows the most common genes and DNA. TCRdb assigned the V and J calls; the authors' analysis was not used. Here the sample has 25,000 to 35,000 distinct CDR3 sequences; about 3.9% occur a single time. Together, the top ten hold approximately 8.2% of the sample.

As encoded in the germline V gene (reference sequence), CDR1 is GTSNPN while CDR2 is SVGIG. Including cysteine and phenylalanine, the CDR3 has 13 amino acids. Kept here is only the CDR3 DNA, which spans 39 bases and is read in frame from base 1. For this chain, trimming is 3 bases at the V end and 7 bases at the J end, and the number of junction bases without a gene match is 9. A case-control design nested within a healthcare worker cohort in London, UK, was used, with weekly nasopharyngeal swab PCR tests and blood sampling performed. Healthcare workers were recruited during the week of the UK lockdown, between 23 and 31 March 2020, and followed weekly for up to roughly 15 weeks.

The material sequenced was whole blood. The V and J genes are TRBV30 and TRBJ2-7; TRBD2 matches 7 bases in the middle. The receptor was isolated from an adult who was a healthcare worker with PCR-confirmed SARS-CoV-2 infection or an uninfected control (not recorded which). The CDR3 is CAWRKTGAGEQYF. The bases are TGTGCCTGGAGAAAGACGGGAGCGGGGGAGCAGTACTTC.